A single T cell receptor beta chain is shown here with its context. Antigen unknown. This sample also contains other DNA sequences that code for the same CDR3. This sample was included in a study of shared clonotypes between healthy human individuals. General study points: Roughly 5.3% of naive CD4 clonotypes were common to a few donors.

The ends lost 4 bases at V and 1 base at J; junction bases unmatched: 2. CDR3 length: 16 residues. Germline values: CDR1 ENHRY, CDR2 SYGVKD. CD4+ cell separation produced CD45RA+ naive and CD45RA-negative memory subsets. The DNA input per sorted-subset replicate PCR was about 190 ng, corresponding to 25,000 to 35,000 T cell genomes. Measured with immunoSEQ multiplex PCR; TCRdb has only the in-frame clones, and not every one. The sample comprises approximately 2.5 million clones, 80% to 95% of which are singletons, and 0.36% rests with the top ten. The V and J genes are TRBV10-3 and TRBJ2-1; 12 nucleotides agree with TRBD2. This sequence was found in a man between 18 and 35 years old in good health. Some clones in this sample may be carry-over from other donors' samples. The sample comprised naive CD4+ T cells from PBMCs. Subset in this sample: CD45RA+ positively selected. The CDR3 DNA follows: TGTGCCATCAGTGGCACTAGCGGGAGGTCCTACAATGAGCAGTTCTTC. It specifies CAISGTSGRSYNEQFF.